The text below deals with one TCR beta chain. What it binds is unknown. These data belong to a study of shared clonotypes between healthy human individuals. Study findings and constraints: Compared with memory subsets, naive subsets generally had larger estimated richness. Across a handful of donors, naive CD4 shared roughly 5%, naive CD8 less than 4%, memory CD4 2% to 2.5%, memory CD8 approximately 0.4%.

Positive CCR7 selection of CD45RO-negative cells yielded the naive CD8 cells, and terminally differentiated effector memory CD45RA+ cells were excluded. Recent acute infections and vaccinations were absent in the healthy HIV-negative adult donors. The CDR3 runs 16 residues. Losses at the gene ends were 5 bases for V and 1 base for J; bases not matched to a gene: 10. Germline V CDR1 and CDR2: PRHDT, FYEKMQ (reference sequence). TCRdb keeps only in-frame clones here, not all; method: immunoSEQ multiplex PCR. The table shows hundreds of thousands of clones, with 95% occurring only once. The J gene is TRBJ2-5, the V gene TRBV13, with 7 bases fitting TRBD2. What was sequenced was naive CD8+ T cells sorted from blood. This clonotype originated in a woman aged 25 to 45 in good health. Here the CDR3 DNA reads TGTGCCAGCAGCCTGTCAGCGGGATCCTCCCAAGAGACCCAGTACTTC. Its translation is CASSLSAGSSQETQYF.